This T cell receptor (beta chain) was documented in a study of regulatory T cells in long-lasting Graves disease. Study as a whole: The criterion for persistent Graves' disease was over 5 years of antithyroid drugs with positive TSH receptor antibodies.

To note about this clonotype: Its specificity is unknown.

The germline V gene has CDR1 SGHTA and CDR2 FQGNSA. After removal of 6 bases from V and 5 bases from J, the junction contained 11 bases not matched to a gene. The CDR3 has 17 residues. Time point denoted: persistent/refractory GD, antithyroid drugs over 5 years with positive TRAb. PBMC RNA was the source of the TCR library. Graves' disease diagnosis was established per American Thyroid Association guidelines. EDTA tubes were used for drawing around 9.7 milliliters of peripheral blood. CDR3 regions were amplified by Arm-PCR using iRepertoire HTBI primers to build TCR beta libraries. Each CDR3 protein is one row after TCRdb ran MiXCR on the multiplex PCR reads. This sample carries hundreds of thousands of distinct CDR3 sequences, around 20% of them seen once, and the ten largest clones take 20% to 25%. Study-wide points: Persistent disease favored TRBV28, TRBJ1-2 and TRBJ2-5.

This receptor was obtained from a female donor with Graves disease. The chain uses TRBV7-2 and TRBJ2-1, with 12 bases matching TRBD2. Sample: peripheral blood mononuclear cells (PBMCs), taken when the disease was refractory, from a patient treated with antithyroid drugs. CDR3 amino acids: CASSLAGGPNLHNEQFF. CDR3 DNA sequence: TGTGCCAGCAGTCTAGCGGGAGGGCCTAATCTCCACAATGAGCAGTTCTTC.